Listed here are 8 T cell receptor beta chains from one sample, sequenced in a study of breast tumors, draining lymph nodes, adjacent tissues. One entry per CDR3 protein, called by TCRdb with MiXCR from the multiplex PCR reads. The sample lists under 150,000 distinct CDR3 sequences; 20% to 25% were seen once. Samples came from axillary lymph nodes draining the breast cancer. The material sequenced was axillary lymph node tissue. The origin of the receptors is a female donor with breast cancer. Some clones in this sample may be carry-over from other donors' samples.

This clonotype has a single count. A clone one base away is much larger, so this may be a read error. This chain uses TRBV12-3 or TRBV12-4 with TRBJ2-5; D possibly corresponds to TRBD2 (6 bases). This CDR3 is built from 13 residues. V was trimmed by 8 bases and J by 0 bases, leaving 10 bases between them. Written as DNA, the CDR3 is TGTGCCAGCGGCCGGGACTACCAAGAGACCCAGTACTTC. Its protein product is CASGRDYQETQYF.

This rearrangement joins TRBV20-1 to TRBJ1-5, with D unclear. Germline V CDR1 and CDR2: DFQATT, SNEGSKA (reference sequence). Trimming shortened V by 0 bases and J by 0 bases, and 12 bases separated the two germline ends. This CDR3 has 16 amino acids. This chain's CDR3 is CSARDPNRYSNQPQHF. CDR3 DNA: TGCAGTGCTAGAGATCCTAACAGATATAGCAATCAGCCCCAGCATTTT.

In this sample, this clonotype turned up many times. The rearrangement joins TRBV9 to TRBJ2-3, with 9 bases matching TRBD2. The V gene end was trimmed by 0 bases and the J gene end by 4 bases; junction bases not matched to a gene: 3. CDR1 is SGDLS and CDR2 is YYNGEE in the germline V gene. This CDR3 comprises 15 residues. CDR3 amino acids: CASSVGGRGADTQYF. Here the CDR3 DNA reads TGTGCCAGCAGCGTAGGCGGGAGGGGGGCAGATACGCAGTATTTT.

This clonotype appeared many times. The chain links TRBV6-5 to TRBJ2-7; 8 bases are shared with TRBD1. V gave up 2 bases and J gave up 5 bases; unmatched junction bases: 5. The CDR3 sequence is 14 residues long. CDR1 is MNHEY and CDR2 is SVGAGI in the germline V gene. The CDR3 is CASSYSQGADEQYF. The CDR3 bases are TGTGCCAGCAGTTACAGTCAGGGGGCGGACGAGCAGTACTTC.

The sample holds many counts of this clonotype. The CDR3 spells CASSPSRERPDTQYF. In DNA form, the CDR3 reads TGTGCCAGCAGCCCTTCGCGGGAGAGGCCAGATACGCAGTATTTT. The chain has TRBV9 and TRBJ2-3; the match to TRBD2 covers 7 bases. The CDR3 totals 15 residues. The V gene end was trimmed by 4 bases and the J gene end by 4 bases; junction bases not matched to a gene: 9. Germline V gene lookup returns CDR1 SGDLS and CDR2 YYNGEE.

The table lists this clonotype with many counts. The chain couples TRBV29-1 to TRBJ2-1, with 10 bases aligning to TRBD2. Losses at the gene ends were 1 base for V and 6 bases for J; bases not matched to a gene: 9. The CDR3 has 16 amino acids. CDR1 SQVTM and CDR2 ANQGSEA come from the germline V gene. CDR3 residues: CSVEGGAGGRRNEQFF. The CDR3 DNA follows: TGCAGCGTTGAAGGTGGAGCGGGAGGGCGACGCAATGAGCAGTTCTTC.

V usage is TRBV19 and J usage is TRBJ2-5; 14 positions agree with TRBD2. CDR1 is LNHDA, CDR2 SQIVND, per germline (reference sequence). V lost 5 bases, J lost 7 bases, and 9 bases stayed unmatched. There are 16 residues in the CDR3. The CDR3, as DNA: TGTGCCAGTAGTCTAGGGACTAGCGGGAGTCTAGGGACCCAGTACTTC. Amino acid sequence: CASSLGTSGSLGTQYF. Full variable domain (rest looked up from reference TRBV19 and TRBJ2-5): DGGITQSPKYLFRKEGQNVTLSCEQNLNHDAMYWYRQDPGQGLRLIYYSQIVNDFQKGDIAEGYSVSREKKESFPLTVTSAQKNPTAFYLCASSLGTSGSLGTQYFGPGTRLLVL.

There are many counts of this clonotype. The V call is TRBV7-2, the J call TRBJ2-5; D might be TRBD2 (6 bases). V lost 5 bases and J 2 bases, leaving 12 bases between the germline ends. The CDR3 is made up of 14 amino acids. Germline V gene data show CDR1 as SGHTA and CDR2 as FQGNSA. Here the CDR3 DNA reads TGTGCCAGCAGCCAGGATAGCGGACAAGAGACCCAGTACTTC. Protein: CASSQDSGQETQYF.